The next 15 T cell receptor beta chains were all read from a single sample in a study of blood T cells in healthy people across ages. A sample-barcoded 5' primer and a J-beta primer mix were used in a second PCR of about 6 to 11 cycles. TCRdb processed the 5' RACE reads anew with MiXCR; each CDR3 protein has one entry. The sample lists roughly 1,700,000 distinct CDR3 sequences; over 25% were seen once. Sequencing was carried out using blood. The origin of the receptors is a woman aged 25 to 39 in good health.

This chain uses TRBV20-1 with TRBJ1-2, with TRBD1 matching over 11 bases. Germline CDR1 and CDR2: DFQATT and SNEGSKA (reference sequence). The CDR3 extends over 14 amino acids. J was trimmed by 8 bases and V by 6 bases; bases with no gene match: 11. This chain's CDR3 is CSATDRGRSVGYTF. For the CDR3, the DNA is TGCAGTGCCACGGACAGGGGGCGGTCTGTGGGCTACACCTTC.

Of note for this clonotype: A read error is possible here, since a much larger clone lies one base away. The V call is TRBV20-1, the J call TRBJ2-7; no definite D call. The germline V and J ends were trimmed by 4 bases and 3 bases, with 7 bases remaining between them. The CDR3 contains 11 residues. Germline values: CDR1 DFQATT, CDR2 SNEGSKA (reference sequence). The CDR3 DNA reads TGCAGTGCTAAGGACGGCTACGAGCAGTACTTC. Encoded protein: CSAKDGYEQYF.

In its sample, this clonotype was seen many times. V usage is TRBV4-1 and J usage is TRBJ2-5; D might be TRBD1 (6 bases). With 4 bases removed from V and 3 bases from J, the gap between germline ends came to 12 bases. The CDR3 spans 14 residues. Germline CDR1 and CDR2: MGHRA and YSYEKL. CDR3 in DNA: TGCGCCAGCAGCCTACGGGCAGGGGAAGAGACCCAGTACTTC. The encoded protein is CASSLRAGEETQYF.

In its sample, this clonotype was seen a few times. This chain uses TRBV7-3 with TRBJ2-7, with D unresolved. Trimming removed 5 bases at V and 3 bases at J, with 11 bases between. Germline CDR1 is SGHTA and CDR2 is FQGTGA. This CDR3 is built from 13 residues. Written as DNA, the CDR3 is TGTGCCAGCAGCGTAGACATCTACTACGAGCAGTACTTC. Translated: CASSVDIYYEQYF.

The chain links TRBV6-5 to TRBJ2-1; 8 positions agree with TRBD2. The V and J ends lost 6 bases and 5 bases, in that order; junction bases with no gene match: 6. This CDR3 comprises 14 residues. CDR1 is MNHEY, CDR2 SVGAGI, per germline. The CDR3 nucleotides are TGTGCCAGCAGCCCACGGACTAGCAACAATGAGCAGTTCTTC. Its translation is CASSPRTSNNEQFF.

This clonotype was counted ten times or more. The rearrangement joins TRBV28 to TRBJ2-1; TRBD1 agrees at 7 bases. This CDR3 has 14 amino acids. The V segment lost 6 bases and the J segment 7 bases; nucleotides outside the gene matches: 9. Germline V gives CDR1 MDHEN, CDR2 SYDVKM. CDR3 sequence reads: CASSTGVPSNEQFF. CDR3 in DNA: TGTGCCAGCAGCACAGGGGTCCCCTCTAATGAGCAGTTCTTC.

This sequence joins TRBV30 and TRBJ2-7; TRBD2 matches at 7 bases. TRBJ2-5 explains the end of the DNA better; the J call may be wrong. Germline CDR1 and CDR2: GTSNPN and SVGIG (reference sequence). The length of the CDR3 is 13 residues. In DNA form, the CDR3 reads TGTGCCTGGAGTTCAGGACTAGTGGAGACCCAGTACTTC. This translates into CAWSSGLVETQYF.

This clonotype was detected a few times. This chain links TRBV7-2 with TRBJ2-4; D might be TRBD2 (5 bases). The CDR3 sequence is 14 residues long. V lost 5 bases, J lost 13 bases, and 21 bases lay in between. Germline CDR1 SGHTA, CDR2 FQGNSA. For the CDR3, the DNA is TGTGCCAGCAGCATGGAACTAGTGGGTAATGAGCAGTACTTC. Translation gives CASSMELVGNEQYF.

There are a few counts of this clonotype. This rearrangement joins TRBV29-1 to TRBJ2-2, with 7 bases fitting TRBD2. J gave up 7 bases and V 5 bases, and 4 bases lay outside the gene matches. There are 12 residues in the CDR3. Germline V lookup: CDR1 SQVTM, CDR2 ANQGSEA. CDR3: CSVTTSHGELFF. For the CDR3, the DNA is TGCAGCGTTACGACTAGCCACGGGGAGCTGTTTTTT.

Points on this clonotype: This may stem from a read error, because a much larger clone lies one nucleotide away. CDR3 sequence: CASSVGQWDEQYF. The CDR3 DNA reads as TGTGCCAGCAGCGTAGGGCAATGGGACGAGCAGTACTTC. The chain employs TRBV9 and TRBJ2-7; no definite D call. The length of the CDR3 is 13 residues. Germline V gene data show CDR1 as SGDLS and CDR2 as YYNGEE. V was trimmed by 0 bases and J by 5 bases, leaving 9 bases between them. The full variable domain, in which reference TRBV9 and TRBJ2-7 provide the parts outside the CDR3, is DSGVTQTPKHLITATGQRVTLRCSPRSGDLSVYWYQQSLDQGLQFLIQYYNGEERAKGNILERFSAQQFPDLHSELNLSSLELGDSALYFCASSVGQWDEQYFGPGTRLTVT.

J is TRBJ2-3 and V is TRBV7-2, with 8 positions matching TRBD2. CDR3 length equals 16 residues. V was clipped by 0 bases and J by 4 bases; unmatched bases: 6. Germline lookup yields CDR1 SGHTA and CDR2 FQGNSA. In DNA form, the CDR3 reads TGTGCCAGCAGCTTAGCGTCCAGCGGGAGTGCAGATACGCAGTATTTT. This encodes CASSLASSGSADTQYF.

This clonotype turned up a few times. The genes are TRBV2 and TRBJ2-1; 12 nucleotides line up with TRBD2. There are 14 residues in the CDR3. J was trimmed by 9 bases and V by 6 bases; bases with no gene match: 6. Germline V gives CDR1 SNHLY, CDR2 FYNNEI. DNA of the CDR3: TGTGCCAGCAGGGACGGACTAGCGGGATCTGAGCAGTTCTTC. Protein sequence: CASRDGLAGSEQFF. The whole variable domain, remainder taken from reference TRBV2 and TRBJ2-1, is EPEVTQTPSHQVTQMGQEVILRCVPISNHLYFYWYRQILGQKVEFLVSFYNNEISEKSEIFDDQFSVERPDGSNFTLKIRSTKLEDSAMYFCASRDGLAGSEQFFGPGTRLTVL.

The sample holds many counts of this clonotype. The chain joins TRBV10-3 to TRBJ2-7, with D possibly being TRBD1 (5 bases). The V gene's germline CDR1 is ENHRY and CDR2 SYGVKD. The CDR3 extends over 14 amino acids. With 3 bases removed from V and 9 bases from J, the gap between germline ends came to 18 bases. CDR3 nucleotide sequence: TGTGCCATCAGTGAAGGGGCGGTATCTAGTGGGCAGTACTTC. Protein: CAISEGAVSSGQYF.

This clonotype came up a few times. This sequence joins TRBV28 and TRBJ2-1; D perhaps matches TRBD1 (5 bases). Germline assignment: CDR1 MDHEN and CDR2 SYDVKM. Deletions cut 1 base from V and 1 base from J, with 11 bases between. The CDR3 is made up of 16 amino acids. CDR3 protein: CASSLLDSNSYNEQFF. The CDR3 DNA sequence: TGTGCCAGCAGTTTATTAGACAGCAATTCCTACAATGAGCAGTTCTTC.

This clonotype was found a few times. The rearrangement uses TRBV5-1 and TRBJ2-3, with D possibly being TRBD1 (5 bases). V shed 0 bases and J shed 4 bases, with 18 bases lying between them. Germline V CDR1 and CDR2: SGHRS, YFSETQ. The CDR3 is made up of 17 amino acids. Written as DNA, the CDR3 is TGCGCCAGCAGCTTGGATGGCAGGGATGTTGGTGCAGATACGCAGTATTTT. Encoded protein: CASSLDGRDVGADTQYF.